The clone carrying this T cell receptor (beta chain) was picked up one time. The antigen is not known. Treatment given: 15 to 20 received Ad26.COV2.S at low or high dose, single or two shots; about 5 received placebo; per-sample allocation not given. Samples analyzed were those drawn on day 63 after the first vaccine or placebo injection. The V gene's germline CDR1 is KGHSH and CDR2 LQKENI. V shed 8 bases, J shed 5 bases, and the junction held 4 bases outside the gene matches. CDR3 length equals 13 residues. This sample is part of a study of Ad26.COV2.S vaccination and SARS-CoV-2 variants. As for the study in general: In the study, Ad26.COV2.S was injected intramuscularly once, or twice 56 days apart.

Study findings and constraints: Comparable non-spike TCR breadth was observed in vaccine and placebo recipients.

Profiled with immunoSEQ multiplex PCR; TCRdb holds only in-frame clones, not every one. The sample holds 360,000 or so clones, around nine tenths seen once. This chain joins TRBV18 and TRBJ1-4; 8 bases line up with TRBD1. The material was peripheral blood, obtained in a trial of Ad26.COV2.S vaccine versus placebo. The receptor's source is a person aged 18-60 years who received the Ad26.COV2.S COVID-19 vaccine or a placebo. The CDR3 nucleotides read TGTGCCAGCAACCGGGACAGGAATGAAAAACTGTTTTTT. Its protein product is CASNRDRNEKLFF.